The rows below give T cell receptor beta chains drawn from one sample of a study of cytomegalovirus exposure and HLA in healthy donors. TCRdb's copy holds only in-frame clones and misses some; the assay was immunoSEQ multiplex PCR. The table has 100,000 or so clones, just under 80% seen once; the top ten hold about 5.7%. The specimen sequenced was PBMCs. These receptor sequences come from a male donor in good health and CMV-seronegative. Both conserved end residues are part of each CDR3. The D gene is left open where the match is weak. Clone size is given for some rows only: seen once, a few or many times, or a class if the clone is expanded.

size	V	D	J	DNA	CDR3
once	TRBV7-6	TRBD1	TRBJ2-1	TGTGCCAGCAGCTTGGGGACAGGAACCTACAATGAGCAGTTCTTC	CASSLGTGTYNEQFF
NA	TRBV6-4	NA	TRBJ2-6	TGTGCCAGCAGTGATACCTACGGGGATGGGGCCAACGTCCTGACTTTC	CASSDTYGDGANVLTF
NA	TRBV25-1	TRBD2	TRBJ2-3	TGTGCCAGCAGTGAAGGAGGGAGCGGGAGGACAGATACGCAGTATTTT	CASSEGGSGRTDTQYF
NA	TRBV4-2	NA	TRBJ2-1	TGTGCCAGCAGCCCGACTAGAGCCTACAATGAGCAGTTCTTC	CASSPTRAYNEQFF
NA	TRBV11-2	NA	TRBJ2-5	TGTGCCAGCAGTCCCCTCCTGGAGACCCAGTACTTC	CASSPLLETQYF
NA	TRBV7-9	NA	TRBJ1-5	TGTGCCAGCAGCTTGGAGGGCAGTCAGCCCCAGCATTTT	CASSLEGSQPQHF
NA	TRBV29-1	TRBD1	TRBJ1-5	TGCAGCGCTAAAAGACAGGGACAGCCCCAGCATTTT	CSAKRQGQPQHF
NA	TRBV30	NA	TRBJ2-7	TGTGCCTGGAGTCTGTCTAGCGTCGAGCAGTACTTC	CAWSLSSVEQYF
few	TRBV11-2	NA	TRBJ1-1	TGTGCCAGCAGCTTAAGGAGAGAGTACACTGAAGCTTTCTTT	CASSLRREYTEAFF
NA	TRBV9	TRBD2	TRBJ2-2	TGTGCCAGTACGACTAGCGGGAGGGCCGGGGAGCTGTTTTTT	CASTTSGRAGELFF
NA	TRBV27	TRBD2	TRBJ2-7	TGTGCCAGCAGTTTATCTGCGACTAGCGAGTCATCCGGGGAGCAGTACTTC	CASSLSATSESSGEQYF
NA	TRBV4-1	TRBD2	TRBJ2-1	TGCGCCAGCAGCCAGCCTGTGGAACTAGCGGGAGGAGATGAGCAGTTCTTC	CASSQPVELAGGDEQFF
NA	TRBV5-1	TRBD2	TRBJ2-1	TGCGCCAGCAGCCCACATTTGCGGGACTACCCACCCTACAATGAGCAGTTCTTC	CASSPHLRDYPPYNEQFF
once	TRBV15	TRBD1	TRBJ2-1	TGTGCCACCAGCAGAGATTCTCCGGACAGGGAGTATGAGCAGTTCTTC	CATSRDSPDREYEQFF
few	TRBV7-8	TRBD2	TRBJ2-5	TGTGCCAGCAGCTTCTCGGGAGGACAAGAGACCCAGTACTTC	CASSFSGGQETQYF
NA	TRBV6-5	NA	TRBJ2-1	TGTGCCAGCAGTTCCGAGGGGGGGTCTTACAATGAGCAGTTCTTC	CASSSEGGSYNEQFF
NA	TRBV30	NA	TRBJ1-5	TGTGCCTGGAGTGTAGCCATTAGCAATCAGCCCCAGCATTTT	CAWSVAISNQPQHF
NA	TRBV18	NA	TRBJ2-2	TGTGCCAGCTCTCTAGCGTCGGGACTGACGAACACCGGGGAGCTGTTTTTT	CASSLASGLTNTGELFF
many	TRBV4-2	TRBD2	TRBJ2-3	TGTGCCAGCAGCCGCGTAGCGGGAGGGCCTTTCAACCCAGATACGCAGTATTTT	CASSRVAGGPFNPDTQYF
NA	TRBV5-1	TRBD1	TRBJ2-5	TGCGCCAGCAGCTTTCCGGACAGGGGTTTCGAGACCCAGTACTTC	CASSFPDRGFETQYF
NA	TRBV5-1	TRBD1	TRBJ2-2	TGCGCCAGCAGCTTGGGGACAGGGCAGAACACCGGGGAGCTGTTTTTT	CASSLGTGQNTGELFF
NA	TRBV7-2	TRBD1	TRBJ1-5	TGTGCCAGCAGCGAGACCGGGACAGGGGTTCAGCCCCAGCATTTT	CASSETGTGVQPQHF
NA	TRBV5-4	TRBD2	TRBJ2-1	TGTGCCAGCAGTATTTGGGGGACTAGTTCCGTTGAGCAGTTCTTC	CASSIWGTSSVEQFF
NA	TRBV20-1	TRBD2	TRBJ2-7	TGCAGTGAAGCGGGGGTACCCGAGCAGTACTTC	CSEAGVPEQYF
NA	TRBV30	NA	TRBJ1-1	TGTGCCTGGAGTTCAGGGGCGAACACTGAAGCTTTCTTT	CAWSSGANTEAFF
NA	TRBV18	TRBD2	TRBJ2-3	TGTGCCAGCTCACGGGATAGCGGGACTAGCACAGATACGCAGTATTTT	CASSRDSGTSTDTQYF
NA	TRBV10-1	NA	TRBJ1-1	TGCGCCAGCAGTGAACAAGAGAACACTGAAGCTTTCTTT	CASSEQENTEAFF
NA	TRBV13	NA	TRBJ1-2	TGTGCCAGCAGCTTAGGCGGGGGGGGCAGGGGCTATGGCTACACCTTC	CASSLGGGGRGYGYTF
NA	TRBV11-2	NA	TRBJ2-7	TGTGCCAGCAGCTCGCATGAGGGCCCGTCTACGAAGCAGTACTTC	CASSSHEGPSTKQYF
NA	TRBV7-2	TRBD1	TRBJ1-6	TGTGCCAGCAGCCTGACGCTTCAGGGGGCCAGATCACCCCTCCACTTT	CASSLTLQGARSPLHF
NA	TRBV6-5	TRBD2	TRBJ2-3	TGTGCCAGCAGCAGGACTAGCGGGAGTCATACGCAGTATTTT	CASSRTSGSHTQYF
NA	TRBV1	NA	TRBJ2-5	TGCACCAGCAGTCGCTGTCAGGACCAAGAGACCCAGTACTTC	CTSSRCQDQETQYF
NA	TRBV27	TRBD1	TRBJ2-2	TGTGCCAGCCTGTCCCTGCTCCGGACAGGGAACACCGGGGAGCTGTTTTTT	CASLSLLRTGNTGELFF
NA	TRBV19	NA	TRBJ2-5	TGTGCCAGTAGAAGTTTAGCCAAGGGGGAGACCCAGTACTTC	CASRSLAKGETQYF
once	TRBV29-1	NA	TRBJ1-1	TGCAGCGTGACCGGACACCTGAACACTGAAGCTTTCTTT	CSVTGHLNTEAFF
NA	TRBV5-1	NA	TRBJ1-1	TGCGCCAGCAGCGTATCGGGGGGTGTCGATACAGAAGCTTTCTTT	CASSVSGGVDTEAFF
NA	TRBV6-5	NA	TRBJ1-1	TGTGCCAGCAGTTACTCCCAGAACACTGAAGCTTTCTTT	CASSYSQNTEAFF
NA	TRBV25-1	NA	TRBJ1-3	TGTGCCAGCAGTGAATGGACAGAAAACACCATATATTTT	CASSEWTENTIYF
NA	TRBV7-9	NA	TRBJ2-3	TGTGCCAGCAGCGTCGGGACAGATACGCAGTATTTT	CASSVGTDTQYF
NA	TRBV6-6	TRBD1	TRBJ2-5	TGTGCCAGCAGACTCGACAGGGGGCCTGAGACCCAGTACTTC	CASRLDRGPETQYF
NA	TRBV5-1	TRBD2	TRBJ2-2	TGCGCCAGCAGCTTCCCCCTAGCGGGAGACCCTGGGGAGCTGTTTTTT	CASSFPLAGDPGELFF
NA	TRBV4-3	NA	TRBJ1-1	TGCGCCAGCAGCCAAGAGGGGGGAGGTTACACTGAAGCTTTCTTT	CASSQEGGGYTEAFF
NA	TRBV19	TRBD2	TRBJ2-1	TGTGCCAGTAGTATAGAACTAGGGGACTTAGGCGGGAGTCCGCTCTTC	CASSIELGDLGGSPLF
NA	TRBV7-2	TRBD2	TRBJ2-7	TGTGCCAGCAGCCGGGAGGCTAGCGGAGCAGCCTACGAGCAGTACTTC	CASSREASGAAYEQYF
NA	TRBV7-9	TRBD2	TRBJ2-7	TGTGCCAGCAGCTTAGAAACTAGCGGGAACTCCTACGAGCAGTACTTC	CASSLETSGNSYEQYF
NA	TRBV5-1	TRBD1	TRBJ2-1	TGCGCCAGCAGCGGACAGGGCTCCTACAATGAGCAGTTCTTC	CASSGQGSYNEQFF
NA	TRBV19	NA	TRBJ2-1	TGTGCCAGTAGTGAGGAAAAGAGCTCCTACAATGAGCAGTTCTTC	CASSEEKSSYNEQFF
NA	TRBV4-1	NA	TRBJ2-2	TGCGCCAGCAGCCAAGAGTCGACAGGTTACACCGGGGAGCTGTTTTTT	CASSQESTGYTGELFF